The next 6 T cell receptor beta chains were all read from a single sample in a study of T cells in Graves' hyperthyroidism and ophthalmopathy (dated by TCRdb to the late 2010s). The library came from multiplex PCR. The sequencer was an Illumina HiSeq 2000. The TCR beta CDR3 regions were amplified from the RNA transcripts. The TCR CDR3 was subjected to a first round of RT-PCR using the HTBI primer set and the Qiagen OneStep RT-PCR kit. In TCRdb, the public reads were trimmed at Q25 with fastp and aligned with MiXCR, with productive beta chains retained. One record per CDR3 amino acid sequence lists the most common genes and DNA. Recorded for this sample are approximately 610,000 distinct CDR3 sequences; around 15% of them occurred a single time. The ten largest account for around 4.5% of the sample. The source material was blood. The receptors derive from a woman aged 40 to 49 with Graves' ophthalmopathy.

This clonotype was seen repeatedly, ten times or more. V and J are TRBV10-1 and TRBJ1-1; D unresolved. Per germline, CDR1 WNHNN and CDR2 SYGVQD (reference sequence). The CDR3 length is 15 residues. Trimming cost V 5 bases and J 0 bases, with 13 bases left between them. This CDR3 reads CASSRMSRMNTEAFF. Written as DNA, the CDR3 is TGCGCCAGCAGTAGGATGTCGAGAATGAACACTGAAGCTTTCTTT.

V usage is TRBV24-1 and J usage is TRBJ1-1, with a possible D match to TRBD1 (6 bases). The CDR3 extends over 13 amino acids. Germline CDR1 KGHDR, CDR2 SFDVKD. V was clipped by 9 bases and J by 4 bases, with 14 bases between them. The CDR3 loop reads CATRPRGSTEAFF. In DNA form, the CDR3 reads TGTGCCACCCGGCCGAGGGGGAGCACTGAAGCTTTCTTT.

This clonotype was detected a few times. This chain connects TRBV5-1 to TRBJ1-1, with D tentatively TRBD1 (6 bases). The CDR3 consists of 15 residues. The germline CDR1 and CDR2 sequences are SGHRS and YFSETQ. V dropped 4 bases and J dropped 0 bases, with 13 bases sitting between them. The CDR3 protein is CASSLPRTVNTEAFF. The CDR3 DNA sequence: TGCGCCAGCAGCCTTCCCCGGACAGTGAACACTGAAGCTTTCTTT.

The chain is built from TRBV20-1 and TRBJ2-7; D call uncertain. V shed 7 bases and J shed 2 bases, with 12 bases lying between them. The CDR3 covers 12 residues. Per the germline V gene, CDR1 is DFQATT and CDR2 is SNEGSKA (reference sequence). The CDR3: CSGHTVPYEQYF. DNA for the CDR3: TGCAGTGGTCACACAGTCCCCTACGAGCAGTACTTC.

Many counts were recorded for this clonotype. This chain joins TRBV25-1 and TRBJ2-3; tentatively, D is TRBD1 (5 bases). V dropped 8 bases and J dropped 2 bases, with 14 bases sitting between them. Germline loops: CDR1 MGHDK, CDR2 SYGVNS. The CDR3 has 14 residues. This CDR3 reads CASGPPGHTDTQYF. The CDR3 DNA follows: TGTGCCAGCGGGCCTCCAGGGCACACAGATACGCAGTATTTT.

This clonotype was picked up many times. CDR3 sequence: CATSRDVQGGETQYF. The DNA for the CDR3 is TGTGCCACCAGCAGAGATGTACAGGGAGGGGAGACCCAGTACTTC. The chain has TRBV15 and TRBJ2-5; perhaps TRBD2 as D (7 bases). The V end was cut by 0 bases, the J end by 5 bases, with 13 bases between. The CDR3 runs 15 residues. Germline V gene lookup returns CDR1 LNHNV and CDR2 YYDKDF (reference sequence).